This TCR beta chain was identified during a study of shared clonotypes between healthy human individuals. Study information: For every donor, three CD4 naive, three CD4 memory, two CD8 naive and one CD8 memory plates were used. Study-level points and caveats: Sequencing depth was a factor that was expected to affect clonotype sharing among donors.

Of note for this clone: Antigen: not known.

This CDR3 spans 14 amino acids. CDR1 and CDR2 (germline): SEHNR, FQNEAQ (reference sequence). Trimming removed 5 bases from V and 6 bases from J; junction bases left unmatched: 7. Repertoires were generated with immunoSEQ multiplex PCR, while TCRdb's copy carries only in-frame clones and drops some. Among approximately 2,000,000 clones listed, about 90% were seen once. The donors were adults (healthy and HIV-negative) with no recent acute infections or vaccinations. Sequences were obtained from naive CD4+ T cells from PBMCs. Noted subset: CD45RA+ positively selected. This clonotype was obtained from a man aged 18 to 35 in good health. Some clones in this sample may be carry-over from other donors' samples. The chain couples TRBV7-9 to TRBJ1-5; 7 nucleotides match TRBD1. CDR3 amino acids: CASSPEGAAQPQHF. The CDR3 DNA sequence: TGTGCCAGCAGCCCAGAGGGGGCGGCTCAGCCCCAGCATTTT.